This T cell receptor (beta chain) originates from a study of response to subunit inactivated influenza vaccine. Study-wide results and limits: With each seasonal influenza vaccination, the authors suggested, few new T cells are recruited.

V shed 3 bases and J 1 base; nucleotides not matched to a gene: 10. CDR3 length equals 18 residues. Germline V gene sequence: CDR1 SGHAT, CDR2 FQDESV (reference sequence). TCRdb fed the RT-PCR reads into MiXCR, producing one record per CDR3 protein. This repertoire shows roughly 670,000 distinct CDR3 sequences, 13% to 15% found once; its top ten account for 7.6%. This clonotype was recorded many times. Its antigen is unidentified. The sequencing here drew on PBMCs from blood, taken 14 to 15 days before vaccination. The chain recombines TRBV11-1 with TRBJ2-4; 9 positions agree with TRBD1. The source of this sequence is a man aged 50 to 59 who received an inactivated influenza vaccine. The CDR3 sequence: CASSFEQGATRAKNIQYF. DNA of the CDR3: TGTGCCAGCAGCTTCGAACAGGGGGCCACTCGGGCCAAAAACATTCAGTACTTC.